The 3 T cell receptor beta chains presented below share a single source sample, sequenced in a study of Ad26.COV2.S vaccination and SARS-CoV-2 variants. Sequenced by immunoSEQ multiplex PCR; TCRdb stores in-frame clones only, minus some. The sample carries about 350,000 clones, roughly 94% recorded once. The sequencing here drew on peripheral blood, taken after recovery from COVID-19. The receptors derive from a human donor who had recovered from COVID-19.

The CDR3 sequence is CASRTDRPNTEAFF. The CDR3 bases are TGTGCCAGCAGGACTGACAGACCGAACACTGAAGCTTTCTTT. The V gene is TRBV27, the J gene TRBJ1-1, with D possibly TRBD1 on 5 matching bases. The CDR3 loop spans 14 amino acids. Trimming left V 6 bases short and J 1 base short, with 12 bases between. CDR1 MNHEY and CDR2 SMNVEV come from the germline V gene (reference sequence).

CDR3 amino acids: CAPRGRDRDEQFF. The DNA of the CDR3 is TGTGCTCCAAGGGGCCGCGATCGGGATGAGCAGTTCTTC. The rearrangement joins TRBV2 to TRBJ2-1; maybe TRBD1 (5 bases). The CDR3 has 13 amino acids. CDR1 is SNHLY and CDR2 is FYNNEI in the germline V gene.

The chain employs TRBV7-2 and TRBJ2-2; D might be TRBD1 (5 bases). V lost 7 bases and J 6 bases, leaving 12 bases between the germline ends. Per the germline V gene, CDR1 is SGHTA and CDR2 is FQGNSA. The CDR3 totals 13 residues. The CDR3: CASKQAKAGELFF. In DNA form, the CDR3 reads TGTGCCAGCAAACAGGCGAAGGCCGGGGAGCTGTTTTTT.